The 32 T cell receptor beta chains listed next were all sequenced from one sample in a study of shared clonotypes between healthy human individuals. Sequenced by immunoSEQ multiplex PCR; TCRdb stores in-frame clones only, minus some. The data show roughly 1,600,000 clones, approximately 98.5% seen once. Sequences were obtained from naive CD4+ T cells sorted from blood. Specified subset: CD45RA+ positively selected. These receptors were taken from a man aged 30 to 45 in good health.

The V call is TRBV19, the J call TRBJ1-1, with TRBD1 identical over 8 bases. This CDR3 contains 14 residues. Per germline, CDR1 LNHDA and CDR2 SQIVND (reference sequence). With V trimmed by 3 bases and J by 2 bases, 2 bases remained unmatched. CDR3 nucleotide sequence: TGTGCCAGTAGTATGGGACAGGTAAACACTGAAGCTTTCTTT. Translated: CASSMGQVNTEAFF.

The CDR3 spells CASSFPGTGQYNEQFF. Written as DNA, the CDR3 is TGTGCCAGCAGTTTCCCAGGGACAGGACAGTACAATGAGCAGTTCTTC. The J gene is TRBJ2-1, the V gene TRBV28, with 8 bases identical to TRBD1. The V and J ends lost 3 bases and 4 bases, in that order; junction bases with no gene match: 8. The CDR3 runs to 16 residues. Germline CDR1 and CDR2: MDHEN and SYDVKM.

The CDR3 loop reads CAWSVRGESNYGYTF. Here the CDR3 DNA reads TGTGCCTGGAGTGTGAGAGGGGAGAGTAACTATGGCTACACCTTC. The chain combines TRBV30 with TRBJ1-2; tentatively, D is TRBD1 (5 bases). CDR1 is GTSNPN, CDR2 SVGIG, per germline (reference sequence). This CDR3 contains 15 residues. V was shortened by 0 bases and J by 1 base, with 12 bases between the two germline ends.

The rearrangement links TRBV5-4 to TRBJ2-5; TRBD2 is a possible D gene (6 bases). The CDR3 is 14 residues long. Trimming removed 4 bases at V and 5 bases at J, with 15 bases between. In germline, CDR1 is SGHNT, CDR2 YYREEE (reference sequence). This CDR3 reads CASSGPGLEETQYF. In DNA, the CDR3 is TGTGCCAGCAGCGGACCGGGACTTGAGGAGACCCAGTACTTC.

V and J are TRBV19 and TRBJ1-1; 9 nucleotides line up with TRBD1. J gave up 0 bases and V 4 bases, and 3 bases lay outside the gene matches. The CDR3 has 15 residues. The germline V gene encodes CDR1 LNHDA and CDR2 SQIVND (reference sequence). The CDR3 coding sequence is TGTGCCAGTAGTACCCGACAGGGGGTGAACACTGAAGCTTTCTTT. This translates into CASSTRQGVNTEAFF.

This rearrangement joins TRBV4-3 to TRBJ2-3, with 15 bases that match TRBD2. The CDR3 has 17 amino acids. Germline V gene sequence: CDR1 LGHNA, CDR2 YSLEER. The trim removed 1 base at V and 15 bases at J, leaving 14 bases unmatched. The CDR3 protein is CASSQVPGLAGGSVLYF. The CDR3, as DNA: TGCGCCAGCAGCCAAGTGCCGGGACTAGCGGGAGGCTCGGTGCTTTATTTT.

This clone was counted a single time. The identical CDR3 is also encoded by other nucleotide sequences in the sample. The CDR3 sequence: CASRTSGTYEQYF. The CDR3 DNA is TGTGCCAGCAGGACTAGCGGGACCTACGAGCAGTACTTC. V gene TRBV28 combines with J gene TRBJ2-7, with 11 bases identical to TRBD2. Germline-derived CDR1 and CDR2 are MDHEN and SYDVKM. The CDR3 totals 13 residues. Trimming took 6 bases from V and 2 from J; bases not matched to a gene: 0. Full variable domain (rest looked up from reference TRBV28 and TRBJ2-7): DVKVTQSSRYLVKRTGEKVFLECVQDMDHENMFWYRQDPGLGLRLIYFSYDVKMKEKGDIPEGYSVSREKKERFSLILESASTNQTSMYLCASRTSGTYEQYFGPGTRLTVT.

V and J are TRBV18 and TRBJ1-2; D gene unclear. Trimming shortened V by 2 bases and J by 8 bases, and 15 bases separated the two germline ends. This CDR3 comprises 14 residues. CDR1 is KGHSH and CDR2 is LQKENI in the germline V gene. This CDR3 is CASSPTDTLRGYTF. CDR3 nucleotide sequence: TGTGCCAGCTCACCAACAGATACCCTAAGGGGCTACACCTTC. The full variable domain, rest sourced from reference TRBV18 and TRBJ1-2, is NAGVMQNPRHLVRRRGQEARLRCSPMKGHSHVYWYRQLPEEGLKFMVYLQKENIIDESGMPKERFSAEFPKEGPSILRIQQVVRGDSAAYFCASSPTDTLRGYTFGSGTRLTVV.

A single count supports this clone. CDR3 nucleotides: TGTGCCACCAGCAGCCTACGATCGGCTGGGGCCAACGTCCTGACTTTC. Translation gives CATSSLRSAGANVLTF. The rearrangement uses TRBV15 and TRBJ2-6; no definite D call. The germline gives CDR1 LNHNV, CDR2 YYDKDF (reference sequence). The CDR3 is 16 amino acids. V lost 3 bases and J 2 bases, leaving 11 bases between the germline ends.

This chain joins TRBV5-1 and TRBJ2-1, with D maybe TRBD2 (6 bases). CDR1 SGHRS and CDR2 YFSETQ come from the germline V gene. CDR3 length equals 14 residues. V lost 5 bases to trimming and J lost 5 bases, with 14 bases between them. The CDR3 DNA follows: TGCGCCAGCAGTGGGGGACTTCTTAACAATGAGCAGTTCTTC. This gives the protein CASSGGLLNNEQFF.

This chain links TRBV10-1 with TRBJ2-7; 7 nucleotides align to TRBD1. The V gene's germline CDR1 is WNHNN and CDR2 SYGVQD (reference sequence). The CDR3 has 16 amino acids. J was trimmed by 4 bases and V by 3 bases; bases with no gene match: 12. The chain's CDR3 is CASSDTTGTEMYEQYF. CDR3 bases: TGCGCCAGCAGTGACACAACCGGGACAGAAATGTACGAGCAGTACTTC.

The chain links TRBV5-6 to TRBJ2-1; D unclear. CDR1 and CDR2 from the germline V gene are SGHDT and YYEEEE. Between the trimmed V and J ends, which lost 2 bases and 0 bases, there was a span of 12 bases. The CDR3 extends over 16 amino acids. The CDR3 sequence is CASSFTSTPSYNEQFF. The DNA of the CDR3 is TGTGCCAGCAGCTTCACTTCTACTCCCTCCTACAATGAGCAGTTCTTC.

The chain has TRBV28 and TRBJ2-7; TRBD2 is a possible D gene (6 bases). This CDR3 comprises 15 residues. Germline assignment: CDR1 MDHEN and CDR2 SYDVKM. V shed 5 bases and J shed 6 bases, with 20 bases lying between them. The CDR3 is CASSLSGTGRGEQYF. The CDR3 coding sequence is TGTGCCAGCAGTCTTTCCGGGACCGGGAGAGGCGAGCAGTACTTC.

This chain links TRBV28 with TRBJ2-2; 8 bases fit TRBD1. V trimming: 1 base; J trimming: 4 bases; junction bases outside the gene matches: 5. Germline V lookup: CDR1 MDHEN, CDR2 SYDVKM. The CDR3 has 16 amino acids. The CDR3 is CASSLSQGAVTGELFF. The CDR3 region has the DNA TGTGCCAGCAGTTTATCCCAGGGGGCGGTCACCGGGGAGCTGTTTTTT.

This chain uses TRBV5-4 with TRBJ1-2; 9 bases are a match to TRBD1. The V and J ends lost 1 base and 3 bases, in that order; junction bases with no gene match: 4. Germline V gene data show CDR1 as SGHNT and CDR2 as YYREEE (reference sequence). The CDR3 totals 15 residues. CDR3 DNA sequence: TGTGCCAGCAGCTTGAGGACAGGGGATCACTATGGCTACACCTTC. It encodes CASSLRTGDHYGYTF.

A word on this clone: Additional DNA sequences in this sample encode the identical CDR3. The V call is TRBV18, the J call TRBJ1-1, with TRBD1 as a possible D gene (5 bases). Trimming stripped 2 bases from V and 1 base from J, with 8 bases between. This CDR3 has 14 amino acids. In germline, CDR1 is KGHSH, CDR2 LQKENI. DNA for the CDR3: TGTGCCAGCTCACCAAGCCAGGGGAACACTGAAGCTTTCTTT. As protein: CASSPSQGNTEAFF. The variable domain in full, with the rest retrieved from reference TRBV18 and TRBJ1-1, is NAGVMQNPRHLVRRRGQEARLRCSPMKGHSHVYWYRQLPEEGLKFMVYLQKENIIDESGMPKERFSAEFPKEGPSILRIQQVVRGDSAAYFCASSPSQGNTEAFFGQGTRLTVV.

The chain couples TRBV6-6 to TRBJ2-7, with D hard to call. In germline, CDR1 is MNHNY, CDR2 SVGAGI (reference sequence). V dropped 2 bases and J dropped 0 bases, with 8 bases sitting between them. The CDR3 extends over 14 amino acids. The CDR3 region has the DNA TGTGCCAGCAGTTACCCAGAAATCTCCTACGAGCAGTACTTC. Protein: CASSYPEISYEQYF.

The chain is built from TRBV7-3 and TRBJ2-2, with a tentative D call TRBD2 (5 bases). The CDR3 length is 15 residues. Germline CDR1 and CDR2: SGHTA and FQGTGA. Trimming removed 6 bases at V and 4 bases at J, with 15 bases between. The CDR3 loop is CASRSQSGGTGELFF. CDR3 DNA: TGTGCCAGCAGAAGTCAGAGCGGAGGCACCGGGGAGCTGTTTTTT.

The chain has TRBV5-1 and TRBJ2-3, with 11 nucleotides matching TRBD1. Germline CDR1 SGHRS, CDR2 YFSETQ. V lost 4 bases, J lost 0 bases, and 4 bases stayed unmatched. This CDR3 comprises 16 residues. CDR3 amino acids: CASSLGTGGSTDTQYF. CDR3 bases: TGCGCCAGCAGCCTTGGGACAGGGGGAAGCACAGATACGCAGTATTTT.

This rearrangement joins TRBV5-4 to TRBJ1-4; tentatively, D is TRBD1 (6 bases). The CDR3 covers 14 residues. Germline V CDR1 and CDR2: SGHNT, YYREEE (reference sequence). Trimming shortened V by 4 bases and J by 6 bases, and 13 bases separated the two germline ends. The CDR3 sequence is CASSTRGGDEKLFF. In nucleotides, the CDR3 is TGTGCCAGCAGCACACGAGGGGGGGATGAAAAACTGTTTTTT.

V is TRBV5-4 and J is TRBJ2-7; 8 positions agree with TRBD1. Germline V gives CDR1 SGHNT, CDR2 YYREEE (reference sequence). The CDR3 has 14 residues. The V and J ends lost 3 bases and 6 bases, in that order; junction bases with no gene match: 8. The CDR3 DNA follows: TGTGCCAGCAGCTCCGGGACAGGTCCCTTCGAGCAGTACTTC. It is translated as CASSSGTGPFEQYF.

This rearrangement joins TRBV7-9 to TRBJ2-5, with D uncertain. The CDR3 contains 12 residues. CDR1 and CDR2 from the germline V gene are SEHNR and FQNEAQ (reference sequence). V lost 3 bases to trimming and J lost 4 bases, with 6 bases between them. The chain's CDR3 is CASSFLPETQYF. The CDR3 nucleotides read TGTGCCAGCAGCTTTCTCCCAGAGACCCAGTACTTC. Combining the CDR3 with reference TRBV7-9 and TRBJ2-5 gives the whole variable domain DTGVSQNPRHKITKRGQNVTFRCDPISEHNRLYWYRQTLGQGPEFLTYFQNEAQLEKSRLLSDRFSAERPKGSFSTLEIQRTEQGDSAMYLCASSFLPETQYFGPGTRLLVL.

The J gene is TRBJ2-7, the V gene TRBV5-5; the match to TRBD2 covers 9 bases. The J segment lost 6 bases and the V segment lost 3 bases, leaving 16 bases of the junction unmatched. The CDR3 is made up of 17 amino acids. CDR1 is SGHKS, CDR2 YYEKEE, per germline (reference sequence). The CDR3 spells CASSSHRGAGGRIEQYF. The CDR3 DNA reads as TGTGCCAGCAGCTCCCACCGCGGAGCGGGAGGTCGAATCGAGCAGTACTTC.

A word on this clone: This CDR3 is also generated by other DNA sequences in the sample. The rearrangement links TRBV28 to TRBJ2-7, with TRBD2 matching 8 bases. The V and J ends lost 6 bases and 7 bases, in that order; junction bases with no gene match: 2. The CDR3 is made up of 11 amino acids. The germline CDR1 and CDR2 sequences are MDHEN and SYDVKM. The CDR3 loop reads CASSSGGEQYF. DNA for the CDR3: TGTGCCAGCAGCTCGGGGGGGGAGCAGTACTTC.

The chain carries TRBV7-8 and TRBJ1-1; TRBD1 matches 7 bases. There are 13 residues in the CDR3. Germline CDR1 SGHVS, CDR2 FQNEAQ. V dropped 6 bases and J dropped 1; count of bases not matched to a gene: 2. DNA for the CDR3: TGTGCCAGCAGGGGACAGCCGAACACTGAAGCTTTCTTT. As protein: CASRGQPNTEAFF.

The rearrangement links TRBV28 to TRBJ2-2, with unresolved D. CDR1 is MDHEN, CDR2 SYDVKM, per germline. V lost 6 bases to trimming and J lost 7 bases, with 12 bases between them. The CDR3 consists of 13 residues. CDR3 DNA: TGTGCCAGCAGCCCACCGCCTGGCGGGGAGCTGTTTTTT. Amino acids: CASSPPPGGELFF.

The rearrangement joins TRBV5-1 to TRBJ1-2; 10 bases line up with TRBD1. Germline CDR1 SGHRS, CDR2 YFSETQ. The V and J ends lost 3 bases and 4 bases, in that order; junction bases with no gene match: 3. This CDR3 contains 14 residues. CDR3 region: CASSWGQGPYGYTF. CDR3 in DNA: TGCGCCAGCAGCTGGGGACAGGGGCCCTATGGCTACACCTTC.

The V gene is TRBV27, the J gene TRBJ2-7; D remains unclear. The CDR3 extends over 17 amino acids. V gave up 5 bases and J gave up 5 bases, with 25 bases separating them. Germline-derived CDR1 and CDR2 are MNHEY and SMNVEV (reference sequence). The CDR3 is CASSTPLGWSKAHEQYF. CDR3 nucleotide sequence: TGTGCCAGCAGTACCCCCTTGGGCTGGAGCAAGGCGCACGAGCAGTACTTC.

The chain has TRBV6-5 and TRBJ2-5, with 7 bases fitting TRBD2. Germline V lookup: CDR1 MNHEY, CDR2 SVGAGI. The trim removed 0 bases at V and 3 bases at J, leaving 4 bases unmatched. There are 15 residues in the CDR3. The CDR3 loop is CASSYSSGIKETQYF. The CDR3 DNA is TGTGCCAGCAGTTACTCGAGCGGGATCAAAGAGACCCAGTACTTC.

This chain links TRBV11-2 with TRBJ1-3; 8 bases are a match to TRBD1. Germline V gene data show CDR1 as SGHAT and CDR2 as FQNNGV. V dropped 0 bases and J dropped 4; count of bases not matched to a gene: 5. The CDR3 spans 16 residues. DNA for the CDR3: TGTGCCAGCAGCTTAGAGGGATCAGGGGGCGGAAACACCATATATTTT. Its protein product is CASSLEGSGGGNTIYF.

This chain joins TRBV19 and TRBJ2-7; 8 nucleotides agree with TRBD2. The CDR3 has 15 amino acids. Germline loops: CDR1 LNHDA, CDR2 SQIVND (reference sequence). V was clipped by 3 bases and J by 3 bases; unmatched bases: 7. CDR3 region: CASSMRLAGDYEQYF. For the CDR3, the DNA is TGTGCCAGTAGTATGCGGCTAGCGGGCGACTACGAGCAGTACTTC.

Note on this clone: The limits of the CDR3 on the DNA are not certain, so only TCRdb's listed CDR3 is given. The same CDR3 can be traced to other DNA sequences in this sample. The genes are TRBV19 and TRBJ2-3; TRBD1 is the table's D call, not checked against the DNA. Including both end residues, the CDR3 is 15 amino acids long. Germline CDR1 is LNHDA and CDR2 is SQIVND (reference sequence). The CDR3 is CASSSGQGSTDTQYF.